Below, one T cell receptor (beta chain) is given with its context. It has no known antigen specificity. Base qualities are missing; no much larger clone stands one base away. This record comes from a study of Graves' ophthalmopathy and Graves' hyperthyroidism (dated by TCRdb to about 2018). About the study as a whole: Peripheral blood was collected at initial diagnosis, before any treatment. The study used TCR beta repertoire signatures to distinguish Graves' ophthalmopathy from Graves' hyperthyroidism and to predict progression to ophthalmopathy. In total, 135 blood samples were TCR-sequenced: some 40 ophthalmopathy, over 70 hyperthyroidism and approximately 17 hyperthyroidism-to-ophthalmopathy patients. A discovery set of 100 patients (roughly 41 ophthalmopathy, 55 to 65 stable hyperthyroidism) was enrolled to explore V-J signatures distinguishing ophthalmopathy from hyperthyroidism. An independent validation cohort was composed of fewer than 20 hyperthyroidism patients and over 15 patients who later progressed from hyperthyroidism to ophthalmopathy. In roughly 6 hyperthyroidism patients, T-cell repertoires of thyroid tissue and blood were compared. After sampling, hyperthyroidism patients received methimazole starting at 30 mg daily, and ophthalmopathy patients received high-dose intravenous methylprednisolone. For training and testing, the 100 or so patients in the discovery cohort were randomly divided in a 7:3 ratio. Results and caveats for the whole study, not just this receptor: In cross-validation, the 13-signature model distinguished ophthalmopathy from stable hyperthyroidism with 85% to 90% sensitivity and 81% to 83% specificity, and in the test set the corresponding values were around 78% and 73%. Most of the expanded thyroid clonotypes with a frequency above 0.001 were also detected in blood, and it was suggested that the thyroid immune response may be reflected by blood repertoires. Sample size was not statistically predetermined, and group allocation was not concealed from the investigators. In validation, the model predicted ophthalmopathy progression with less than 71% sensitivity and less than 80% specificity; around twelve predicted patients were CT-confirmed with GO in a median of approximately six months.

Hyperthyroidism was defined as stable when no progression to ophthalmopathy occurred within 18 months of follow-up. Hyperthyroidism patients were newly diagnosed, with disease duration under 2 months, and aged 18 to 65 years. Patients with other autoimmune diseases, uncontrolled infections, pregnancy or lactation were excluded from the study. Clinical symptoms, serum thyroxine, TRAb, thyroid ultrasound and orbital computed tomography were used for diagnosis. Ficoll-Paque density gradient centrifugation was used to isolate PBMCs from 8 to 10 ml of fresh peripheral blood. Total RNA was extracted using Trizol reagent, and RNA quality was checked on an Agilent 2100 Bioanalyzer. For repertoire sequencing, TCR beta CDR3 regions were amplified from RNA transcripts. HTBI primers and the Qiagen OneStep RT-PCR kit were used in a first-round RT-PCR, which was followed by a second-round multiplex PCR, size selection and purification. Sequencing of the libraries was carried out on an Illumina HiSeq2000 in paired-end mode with 100 bp reads. In the source study's methods: Reads were processed with SOAPnuke, discarding reads with adapters, uncalled bases, mean Phred below 15, or no exact constant-primer or identifier match. COPE v1.2.5 was used to merge the high-quality paired reads. Each unique nucleotide sequence was defined as a clonotype, and clonotypes were aligned to IMGT TRB V, D and J references with MiTCR v1.1. The analysis was limited to V-J combinations with a frequency above 0.0001, which together covered 99.2% of the repertoires. A TCR clonal expansion and chaos score per V-J combination was defined as the ratio of F50 clonal expansion to chaos observed in the TCRdist matrix. Welch's t-statistics and random forest were used to narrow the features down to over ten V-J combinations, which were then fed into a naive Bayes classifier. Thyroid-blood repertoire similarity was quantified with the Morisita-Horn index. Using fastp trimming at Q25 and MiXCR clonotype assembly, TCRdb reanalyzed the public sequencing data and kept in-frame beta chains. When rows share a CDR3 protein, they turn into one entry using the most common DNA and genes. These V and J calls originate from TCRdb's pipeline instead of the authors' own analysis. Here the sample has 600,000 to 650,000 distinct CDR3 sequences; 20% to 25% occur a single time. The ten largest clones take up roughly 6.9% of the sample.

CDR1 and CDR2 are drawn from the germline V gene (reference sequence): LNHDA, SQIVND. Including cysteine and phenylalanine, the CDR3 has 15 amino acids. Only CDR3 DNA is held: 45 bases, read in frame from base 1. V is pared back by 5 bases and J by 0 bases, with 14 bases lying between the germline termini. The chain uses TRBV19 and TRBJ2-7; TRBD1 might be the D gene, on 6 matching bases. Material: peripheral blood. The receptor was derived from a woman aged 18-30 years with stable Graves' hyperthyroidism. Some clones in this sample may be carry-over from other donors' samples. Donor details come from another sample of the same person, matched by shared clones. CDR3 region: CASSPWTDSSYEQYF. Read as DNA, the sequence is TGTGCCAGTAGTCCTTGGACAGACTCCTCCTACGAGCAGTACTTC.